A selection of T cell receptor beta chains follows, all from one sample in a study of early T cells in non-severe SARS-CoV-2 infection. Each CDR3 protein is one row after TCRdb ran MiXCR on the 5' RACE reads. The top ten hold roughly 4.2% of the sample, which has tens of thousands of distinct CDR3 sequences, about 14% seen once. Material: whole blood, obtained at baseline. The receptors come from an adult who was a healthcare worker with PCR-confirmed SARS-CoV-2 infection or an uninfected control (not recorded which). CDR3s include the opening cysteine and the closing phenylalanine or tryptophan. A D gene is named only where the DNA matches it firmly. The size entry is marked missing in some rows and otherwise reads once, few, many or a size class.

>TRBJ1-1|.|.|TRBV28
CASSLGGTNTEAFF
TGTGCCAGCAGTTTAGGAGGTACAAACACTGAAGCTTTCTTT
>TRBJ2-7|TRBD2|.|TRBV14
CASSHRRGWREGTYEQYF
TGTGCCAGCAGCCATCGAAGGGGATGGCGGGAGGGGACCTACGAGCAGTACTTC
>TRBJ1-3|.|many|TRBV5-1
CASSFGDSGNTIYF
TGCGCCAGCAGCTTTGGGGACTCTGGAAACACCATATATTTT
>TRBJ2-3|.|.|TRBV7-3
CASSAQGLPTDTQYF
TGTGCCAGCAGCGCTCAGGGACTCCCCACAGATACGCAGTATTTT
>TRBJ2-7|TRBD1|.|TRBV13
CASSNRGTGDHEQYF
TGTGCCAGCAGCAACCGTGGGACAGGGGACCACGAGCAGTACTTC
>TRBJ2-7|.|many|TRBV29-1
CSAITGIGEQYF
TGCAGCGCAATAACGGGTATCGGCGAGCAGTACTTC
>TRBJ1-1|.|few|TRBV20-1
CSARRGGSTEAFF
TGCAGTGCTAGAAGAGGGGGGAGCACTGAAGCTTTCTTT
>TRBJ2-3|TRBD2|once|TRBV20-1
CSARDRAGRTDTQYF
TGCAGTGCTAGAGATCGAGCGGGACGCACAGATACGCAGTATTTT
>TRBJ1-6|TRBD1|many|TRBV6-5
CASTPGGTEASPLHF
TGTGCCAGCACCCCGGGAGGGACAGAAGCATCACCCCTCCACTTT
>TRBJ1-4|.|few|TRBV5-1
CASRRASDEKLFF
TGCGCCAGCAGGCGGGCGTCAGATGAAAAACTGTTTTTT
>TRBJ2-1|.|few|TRBV6-4
CASSDSGDSTHEQFF
TGTGCCAGCAGTGACTCTGGCGACAGTACCCATGAGCAGTTCTTC
>TRBJ2-2|.|many|TRBV28
CASSSRRGSNTGELFF
TGTGCCAGCAGTTCCCGGCGTGGATCGAACACCGGGGAGCTGTTTTTT
>TRBJ2-1|.|few|TRBV5-1
CASSLKEPRYNEQFF
TGCGCCAGCAGCTTAAAGGAGCCCCGCTACAATGAGCAGTTCTTC
>TRBJ2-1|.|.|TRBV12-3/TRBV12-4
CASSTDRSSYNEQFF
TGTGCCAGCAGCACGGACCGAAGCTCCTACAATGAGCAGTTCTTC
>TRBJ2-7|TRBD2|.|TRBV7-2
CASSLVAGTEQYF
TGTGCCAGCAGCTTAGTAGCGGGGACAGAGCAGTACTTC
>TRBJ2-5|.|.|TRBV5-5
CASSLAGTGGEETQYF
TGTGCCAGCAGCTTGGCAGGCACAGGGGGGGAAGAGACCCAGTACTTC
>TRBJ2-7|.|.|TRBV7-9
CASSLGTKSSLNYEQYF
TGTGCCAGCAGCTTAGGGACAAAGTCTTCCCTCAACTACGAGCAGTACTTC
>TRBJ2-7|.|.|TRBV11-2
CASSYNEQYF
TGTGCCAGCAGCTATAACGAGCAGTACTTC
>TRBJ1-2|.|many|TRBV18
CASSPGRDVYGYTF
TGTGCCAGCTCACCGGGACGGGATGTTTATGGCTACACCTTC
>TRBJ2-3|TRBD2|many|TRBV12-3/TRBV12-4
CASSRRLAASTDTQYF
TGTGCCAGCAGTCGGCGACTAGCGGCCAGCACAGATACGCAGTATTTT
>TRBJ2-3|TRBD2|.|TRBV20-1
CSARAGTSSSYTQYF
TGCAGTGCTAGAGCCGGGACTAGTAGTTCATATACGCAGTATTTT
>TRBJ1-5|TRBD1|few|TRBV2
CASSPTGNSNQPQHF
TGTGCCAGCAGTCCGACAGGGAATAGCAATCAGCCCCAGCATTTT
>TRBJ1-5|.|few|TRBV5-5
CASSLFRLHSNQPQHF
TGTGCCAGCAGCTTGTTTAGACTCCATAGCAATCAGCCCCAGCATTTT
>TRBJ1-1|.|.|TRBV6-2/TRBV6-3
CASSDGIPRVPAFF
TGTGCCAGCAGTGACGGGATCCCTAGAGTCCCCGCTTTCTTT
>TRBJ1-1|.|few|TRBV6-5
CASSYGGGPGTEAFF
TGTGCCAGCAGTTACGGAGGGGGGCCCGGAACTGAAGCTTTCTTT
>TRBJ2-2|.|few|TRBV19
CASRSTGTTGELFF
TGTGCCAGTAGGTCCACAGGGACCACCGGGGAGCTGTTTTTT
>TRBJ2-1|.|.|TRBV3-1
CASSQERRSYNEQFF
TGTGCCAGCAGCCAAGAACGCCGCTCCTACAATGAGCAGTTCTTC
>TRBJ2-2|.|once|TRBV24-1
CATRGTSNTGELFF
TGTGCCACCAGGGGGACAAGCAACACCGGGGAGCTGTTTTTT
>TRBJ2-1|TRBD2|few|TRBV29-1
CSAGTSALSSYNEQFF
TGCAGCGCTGGGACTAGCGCTCTTAGCTCCTACAATGAGCAGTTCTTC
>TRBJ1-2|.|.|TRBV24-1
CATSDGGRDYGYTF
TGTGCCACCAGTGACGGGGGCAGGGACTATGGCTACACCTTC
>TRBJ2-3|TRBD2|.|TRBV18
CASSRAGGPSDTQYF
TGTGCCAGCTCCCGAGCGGGAGGGCCCTCGGATACGCAGTATTTT
>TRBJ2-5|.|many|TRBV7-2
CASSLGRKETQYF
TGTGCCAGCAGCTTAGGCAGGAAAGAGACCCAGTACTTC
>TRBJ1-1|.|.|TRBV2
CASNKDYTEAFF
TGTGCCAGCAACAAGGACTACACTGAAGCTTTCTTT
>TRBJ1-1|.|many|TRBV7-9
CASSSPWGETEAFF
TGTGCCAGCAGCTCCCCATGGGGGGAAACTGAAGCTTTCTTT
>TRBJ2-1|TRBD2|many|TRBV10-3
CAISRIGTSGRDEQFF
TGTGCCATCAGCCGGATCGGGACTAGCGGGAGGGATGAGCAGTTCTTC
>TRBJ2-7|TRBD2|few|TRBV2
CASRGLAGGQVEQYF
TGTGCCAGCAGGGGACTAGCGGGAGGGCAGGTCGAGCAGTACTTC
>TRBJ2-5|.|many|TRBV5-1
CASSLAGEELETQYF
TGCGCCAGCAGCTTGGCGGGAGAGGAATTAGAGACCCAGTACTTC
>TRBJ2-2|.|.|TRBV9
CASSVATGELFF
TGTGCCAGCAGCGTTGCGACCGGGGAGCTGTTTTTT
>TRBJ2-2|.|few|TRBV7-3
CASSLSAGVTGELFF
TGTGCCAGCAGCTTAAGTGCAGGGGTTACCGGGGAGCTGTTTTTT
>TRBJ1-1|.|.|TRBV4-2
CASSQGAGPNTEAFF
TGTGCCAGCAGCCAAGGGGCAGGGCCGAACACTGAAGCTTTCTTT
>TRBJ1-1|.|.|TRBV30
CAWRTNTEAFF
TGTGCCTGGAGAACGAACACTGAAGCTTTCTTT
>TRBJ1-5|TRBD1|few|TRBV5-5
CASSWDRNQPQHF
TGTGCCAGCAGCTGGGACAGGAATCAGCCCCAGCATTTT
>TRBJ2-2|.|.|TRBV12-3/TRBV12-4
CASSFGTNTGELFF
TGTGCCAGCAGTTTCGGGACGAACACCGGGGAGCTGTTTTTT
>TRBJ2-2|.|few|TRBV4-1
CASPGVAGTGELFF
TGCGCCAGCCCGGGTGTGGCCGGAACCGGGGAGCTGTTTTTT
>TRBJ2-1|TRBD2|few|TRBV20-1
CSAPSLLAGVDNEQFF
TGCAGTGCTCCATCACTACTAGCGGGGGTTGATAATGAGCAGTTCTTC
>TRBJ2-7|.|many|TRBV6-2/TRBV6-3
CASSSTSYEQYF
TGTGCCAGCAGTTCCACCTCCTACGAGCAGTACTTC